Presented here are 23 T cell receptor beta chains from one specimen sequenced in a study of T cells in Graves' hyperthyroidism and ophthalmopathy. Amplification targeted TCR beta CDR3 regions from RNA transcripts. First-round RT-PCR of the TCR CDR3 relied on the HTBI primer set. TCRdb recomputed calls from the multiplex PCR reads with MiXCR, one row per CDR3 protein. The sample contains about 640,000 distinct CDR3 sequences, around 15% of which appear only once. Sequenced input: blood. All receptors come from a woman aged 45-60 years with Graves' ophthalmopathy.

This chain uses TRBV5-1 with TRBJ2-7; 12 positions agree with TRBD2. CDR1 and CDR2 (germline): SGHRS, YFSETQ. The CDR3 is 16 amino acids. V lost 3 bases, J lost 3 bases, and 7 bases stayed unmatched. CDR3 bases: TGCGCCAGCAGCTCGTCACGACTAGCGGGAGTCTACGAGCAGTACTTC. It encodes CASSSSRLAGVYEQYF.

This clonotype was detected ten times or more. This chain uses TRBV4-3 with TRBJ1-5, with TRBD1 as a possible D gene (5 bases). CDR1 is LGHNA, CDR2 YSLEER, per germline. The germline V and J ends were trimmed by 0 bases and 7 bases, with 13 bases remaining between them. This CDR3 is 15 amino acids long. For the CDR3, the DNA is TGCGCCAGCAGCCAAGAATCCACCAGGGAACAGCCCCAGCATTTT. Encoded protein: CASSQESTREQPQHF.

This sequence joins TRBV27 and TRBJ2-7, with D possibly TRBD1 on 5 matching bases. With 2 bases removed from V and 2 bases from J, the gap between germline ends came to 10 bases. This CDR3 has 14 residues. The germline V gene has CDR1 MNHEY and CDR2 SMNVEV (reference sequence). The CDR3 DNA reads TGTGCCAGCAGTTTAAAGGGGTTTGCCTACGAGCAGTACTTC. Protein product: CASSLKGFAYEQYF.

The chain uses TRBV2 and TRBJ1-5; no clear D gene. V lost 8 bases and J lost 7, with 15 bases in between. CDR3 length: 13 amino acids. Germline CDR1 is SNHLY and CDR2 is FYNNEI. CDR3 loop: CASVAGARQPQHF. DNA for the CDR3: TGTGCCAGCGTGGCAGGCGCCCGCCAGCCCCAGCATTTT.

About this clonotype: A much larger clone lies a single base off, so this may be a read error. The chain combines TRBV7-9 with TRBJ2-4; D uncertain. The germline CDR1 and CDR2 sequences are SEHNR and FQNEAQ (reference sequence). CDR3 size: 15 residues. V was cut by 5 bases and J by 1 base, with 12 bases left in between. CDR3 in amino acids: CASSPPGVAKNIQYF. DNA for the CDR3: TGTGCCAGCAGCCCCCCCGGAGTGGCCAAAAACATTCAGTACTTC. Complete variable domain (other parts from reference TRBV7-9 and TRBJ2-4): DTGVSQNPRHKITKRGQNVTFRCDPISEHNRLYWYRQTLGQGPEFLTYFQNEAQLEKSRLLSDRFSAERPKGSFSTLEIQRTEQGDSAMYLCASSPPGVAKNIQYFGAGTRLSVL.

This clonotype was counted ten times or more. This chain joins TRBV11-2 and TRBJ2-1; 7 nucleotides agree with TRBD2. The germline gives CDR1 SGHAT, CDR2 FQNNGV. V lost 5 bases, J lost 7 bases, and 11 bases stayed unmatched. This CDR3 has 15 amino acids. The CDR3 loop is CASSISPGGVNEQFF. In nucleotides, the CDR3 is TGTGCCAGCAGCATAAGTCCGGGAGGAGTGAATGAGCAGTTCTTC.

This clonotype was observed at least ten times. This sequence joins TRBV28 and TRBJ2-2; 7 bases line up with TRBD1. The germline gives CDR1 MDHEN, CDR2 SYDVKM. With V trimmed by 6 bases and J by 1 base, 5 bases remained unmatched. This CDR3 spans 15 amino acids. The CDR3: CASRGQLLNTGELFF. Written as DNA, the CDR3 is TGTGCCAGCAGGGGACAGCTTTTGAACACCGGGGAGCTGTTTTTT. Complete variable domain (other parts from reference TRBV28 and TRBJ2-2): DVKVTQSSRYLVKRTGEKVFLECVQDMDHENMFWYRQDPGLGLRLIYFSYDVKMKEKGDIPEGYSVSREKKERFSLILESASTNQTSMYLCASRGQLLNTGELFFGEGSRLTVL.

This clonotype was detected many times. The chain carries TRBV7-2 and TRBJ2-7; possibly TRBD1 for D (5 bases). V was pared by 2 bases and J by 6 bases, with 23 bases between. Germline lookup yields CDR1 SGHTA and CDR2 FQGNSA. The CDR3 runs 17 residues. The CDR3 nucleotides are TGTGCCAGCAGCTTACCAGGGTTGTTAGTAATTAAAACCGAGCAGTACTTC. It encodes CASSLPGLLVIKTEQYF. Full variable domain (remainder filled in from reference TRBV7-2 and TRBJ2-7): GAGVSQSPSNKVTEKGKDVELRCDPISGHTALYWYRQSLGQGLEFLIYFQGNSAPDKSGLPSDRFSAERTGGSVSTLTIQRTQQEDSAVYLCASSLPGLLVIKTEQYFGPGTRLTVT.

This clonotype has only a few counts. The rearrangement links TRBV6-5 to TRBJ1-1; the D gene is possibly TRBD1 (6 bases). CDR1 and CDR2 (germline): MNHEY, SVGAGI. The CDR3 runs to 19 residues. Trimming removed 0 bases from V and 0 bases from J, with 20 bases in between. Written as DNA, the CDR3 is TGTGCCAGCAGTTACTCTCAGGGGACAAGGGGGACCATGAACACTGAAGCTTTCTTT. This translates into CASSYSQGTRGTMNTEAFF.

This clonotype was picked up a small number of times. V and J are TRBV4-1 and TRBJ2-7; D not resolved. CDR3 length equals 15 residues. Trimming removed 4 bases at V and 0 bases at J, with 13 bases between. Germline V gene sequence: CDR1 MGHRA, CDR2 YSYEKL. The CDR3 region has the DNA TGCGCCAGCAGCCCGAGGACGGACGTCTCCTACGAGCAGTACTTC. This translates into CASSPRTDVSYEQYF.

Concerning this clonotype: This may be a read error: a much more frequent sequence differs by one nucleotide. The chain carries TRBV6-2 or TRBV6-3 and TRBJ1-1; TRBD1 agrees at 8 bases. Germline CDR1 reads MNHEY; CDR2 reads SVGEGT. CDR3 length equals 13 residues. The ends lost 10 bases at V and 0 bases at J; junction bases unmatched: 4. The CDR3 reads CATQDRVNTEAFF. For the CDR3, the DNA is TGTGCCACCCAGGACAGGGTGAACACTGAAGCTTTCTTT.

The CDR3 DNA reads as TGCGCCAGCAGCCAAGAACTGCGGGGGATGAAGAGGGGTGAGCAGTTCTTC. This sequence encodes CASSQELRGMKRGEQFF. The V gene is TRBV4-3, the J gene TRBJ2-1; 7 bases match TRBD2. The V gene's germline CDR1 is LGHNA and CDR2 YSLEER. The V and J ends lost 0 bases and 9 bases, in that order; junction bases with no gene match: 14. This CDR3 has 17 amino acids.

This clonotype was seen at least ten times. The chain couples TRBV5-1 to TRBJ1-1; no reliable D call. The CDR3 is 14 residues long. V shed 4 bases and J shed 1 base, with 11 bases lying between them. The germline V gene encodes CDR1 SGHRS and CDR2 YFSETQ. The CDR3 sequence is CASSKDARNTEAFF. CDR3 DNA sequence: TGCGCCAGCAGCAAGGACGCCAGGAACACTGAAGCTTTCTTT.

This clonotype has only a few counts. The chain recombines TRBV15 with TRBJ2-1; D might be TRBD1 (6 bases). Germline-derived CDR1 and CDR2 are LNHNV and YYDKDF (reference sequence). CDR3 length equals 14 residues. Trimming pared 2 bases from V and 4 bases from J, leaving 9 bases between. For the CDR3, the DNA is TGTGCCACCAGCAGACCAGGACAGTACAATGAGCAGTTCTTC. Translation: CATSRPGQYNEQFF.

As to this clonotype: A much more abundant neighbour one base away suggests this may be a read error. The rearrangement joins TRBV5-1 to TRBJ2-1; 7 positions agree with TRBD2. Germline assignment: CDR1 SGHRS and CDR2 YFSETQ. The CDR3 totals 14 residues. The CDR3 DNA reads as TGCACCAGCAGGTTAAGCGGGAACTACAATGAGCAGTTCTTC. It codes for CTSRLSGNYNEQFF.

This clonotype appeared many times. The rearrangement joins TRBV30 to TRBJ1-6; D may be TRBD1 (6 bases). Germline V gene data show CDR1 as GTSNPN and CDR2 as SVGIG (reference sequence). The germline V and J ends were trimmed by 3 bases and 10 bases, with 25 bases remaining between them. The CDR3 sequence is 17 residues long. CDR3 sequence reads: CAWRVPTQHRVRSPLHF. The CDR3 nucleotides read TGTGCCTGGAGAGTTCCCACGCAGCACAGGGTTCGGTCACCCCTCCACTTT.

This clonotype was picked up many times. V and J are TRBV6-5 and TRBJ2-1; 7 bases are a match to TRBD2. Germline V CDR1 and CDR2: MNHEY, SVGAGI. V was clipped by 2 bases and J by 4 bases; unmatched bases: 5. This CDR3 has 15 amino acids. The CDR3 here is CASSYLAADYNEQFF. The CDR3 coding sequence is TGTGCCAGCAGTTACCTAGCGGCTGATTACAATGAGCAGTTCTTC.

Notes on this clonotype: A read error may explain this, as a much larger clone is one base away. The CDR3 bases are TGTGCCTGGAGTACCCGGACAGAGCCGCAGTACTTC. Translation: CAWSTRTEPQYF. The chain is built from TRBV30 and TRBJ2-5; a possible D gene is TRBD1 (6 bases). CDR1 is GTSNPN, CDR2 SVGIG, per germline (reference sequence). Deletions cut 2 bases from V and 11 bases from J, with 15 bases between. The CDR3 covers 12 residues.

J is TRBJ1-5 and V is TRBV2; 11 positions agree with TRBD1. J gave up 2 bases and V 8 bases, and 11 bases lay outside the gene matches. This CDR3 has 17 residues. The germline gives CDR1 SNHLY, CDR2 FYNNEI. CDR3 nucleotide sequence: TGTGCCAGCGAAGGACAGGGGGCTGTAAGGGGCAATCAGCCCCAGCATTTT. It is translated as CASEGQGAVRGNQPQHF.

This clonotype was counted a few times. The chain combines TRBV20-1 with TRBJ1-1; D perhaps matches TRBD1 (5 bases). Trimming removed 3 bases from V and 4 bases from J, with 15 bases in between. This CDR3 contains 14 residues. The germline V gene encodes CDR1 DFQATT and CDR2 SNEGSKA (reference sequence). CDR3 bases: TGCAGTGCTAGTTCGTCGGGGCATGGCACTGAAGCTTTCTTT. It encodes CSASSSGHGTEAFF.

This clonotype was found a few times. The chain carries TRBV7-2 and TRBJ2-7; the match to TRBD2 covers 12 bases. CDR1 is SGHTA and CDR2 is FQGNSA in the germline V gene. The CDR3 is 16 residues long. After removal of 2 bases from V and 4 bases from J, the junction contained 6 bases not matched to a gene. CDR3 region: CASSLTLAGGPYEQYF. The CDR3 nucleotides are TGTGCCAGCAGCTTAACTCTAGCGGGAGGGCCTTACGAGCAGTACTTC. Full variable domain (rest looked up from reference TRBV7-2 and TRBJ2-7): GAGVSQSPSNKVTEKGKDVELRCDPISGHTALYWYRQSLGQGLEFLIYFQGNSAPDKSGLPSDRFSAERTGGSVSTLTIQRTQQEDSAVYLCASSLTLAGGPYEQYFGPGTRLTVT.

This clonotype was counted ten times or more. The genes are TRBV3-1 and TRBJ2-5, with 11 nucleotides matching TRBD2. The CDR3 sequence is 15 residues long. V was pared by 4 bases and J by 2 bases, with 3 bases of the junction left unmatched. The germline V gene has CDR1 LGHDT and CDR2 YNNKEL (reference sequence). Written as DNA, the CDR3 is TGTGCCAGCAGCCGGGGACTAGCGGTACAAGAGACCCAGTACTTC. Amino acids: CASSRGLAVQETQYF.

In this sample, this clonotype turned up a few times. The CDR3 region has the DNA TGTGCCAGCAGTAATAGGGATGGCGGCCCCCTAAGATACAATGAGCAGTTCTTC. Its protein product is CASSNRDGGPLRYNEQFF. The genes are TRBV27 and TRBJ2-1; D not certain. Germline CDR1 reads MNHEY; CDR2 reads SMNVEV (reference sequence). Between the trimmed V and J ends, which lost 5 bases and 4 bases, there was a span of 24 bases. This CDR3 region has 18 residues.